This T cell receptor beta chain was recovered during a study of shared clonotypes between healthy human individuals. Points on this clone: Its matching antigen is unknown. The same CDR3 also results from other DNA sequences found in this sample.

From germline, CDR1 is LNHDA and CDR2 SQIVND (reference sequence). This CDR3 spans 15 amino acids. V was shortened by 4 bases and J by 2 bases, with 14 bases between the two germline ends. In the authors' methods: Junction-only immunoSEQ sequences carried no quality scores, so filtering differed. TCRdb's copy holds only in-frame clones and misses some; the assay was immunoSEQ multiplex PCR. D and trimming come from the DNA, and the V and J calls and clone size come from that table. The sample includes some 980,000 clones, approximately 80% of them seen just once. General study findings and limits: Sampling used blood alone; tissue repertoires probably differ.

This chain uses TRBV19 with TRBJ2-5; D is possibly TRBD1 (6 bases). This TCR derives from a man aged 18 to 30 in good health. The sample consisted of memory CD4+ T cells sorted from blood. Subset defined: CD45RA-negative fraction. CDR3 nucleotide sequence: TGTGCCAGTAGTAGTTCCGGGACATATCAAGAGACCCAGTACTTC. Encoded protein: CASSSSGTYQETQYF.